This T cell receptor (beta chain) was observed in a study of blood T cell repertoires in COVID-19. Turning to the study itself: Samples representing acute and convalescent COVID-19 were sourced from the United States, Italy and Spain.

A word on this clone: Other DNA sequences of this sample code for an identical CDR3.

This CDR3 is built from 11 residues. Trimming took off 3 bases at V and 7 bases at J, with 6 bases between the two ends. Participants were aged roughly 18 to 90 years, lived in 20 to 25 US areas, and enrolled virtually. Recovered Cohort 3 donors showed two negative PCRs, clearance, or symptom resolution. Here immunoSEQ multiplex PCR was the method, and the copy in TCRdb shows in-frame clones only, minus some. Here the sample spans 260,000 or so clones, approximately 84% being singletons. What was sequenced was PBMCs or T cells enriched from blood (not recorded which). The origin of this receptor is a young man who had recovered from COVID-19. The genes are TRBV12-3 or TRBV12-4 and TRBJ1-1; D gene ambiguous. The CDR3 DNA reads as TGTGCCAGCAGTTTGAGAGGTGAAGCTTTCTTT. Residues: CASSLRGEAFF.